The present T cell receptor beta chain was sequenced within a study of breast tumors, draining lymph nodes, adjacent tissues. General observations from the study: Findings are consistent with lymph node origin and intratumoral expansion of most tumor T cells.

TCRdb reanalysed the multiplex PCR reads using MiXCR and keeps one entry per CDR3 protein. This sample has about 100,000 distinct CDR3 sequences, with 20% to 25% found just once. The V end was cut by 4 bases, the J end by 6 bases, with 13 bases between. CDR1 SGHVS and CDR2 FQNEAQ come from the germline V gene. CDR3 length: 14 amino acids. The lymph nodes were axillary draining lymph nodes from breast cancer patients. This clonotype was recorded at least ten times. Its antigen is still unknown. Sequences were obtained from axillary lymph node tissue. This clonotype was sampled from a female donor with breast cancer. Some clones in this sample may be carry-over from other donors' samples. The chain is built from TRBV7-8 and TRBJ2-1; D is unresolved. CDR3 protein: CASSSFDSGNEQFF. CDR3 nucleotide sequence: TGTGCCAGCAGCTCCTTCGACTCAGGCAATGAGCAGTTCTTC.